This entry describes one TCR beta chain. This sample stems from a study of control samples from healthy donors and cancer patients. TCRdb's table, derived via immunoSEQ multiplex PCR, lists solely in-frame clones and lacks some. The sample yields just over 150,000 clones, 70% to 90% seen once. The receptor's source is a man aged 25 to 45 in good health. The sequenced sample consisted of blood.

The CDR3 nucleotides are TGTGCCAGTAGTATACAGCGGGTGACAGTCAATCAGCCCCAGCATTTT. Encoded protein: CASSIQRVTVNQPQHF. This chain uses TRBV19 with TRBJ1-5, with TRBD1 as a possible D gene (5 bases). V lost 2 bases and J 3 bases, leaving 14 bases between the germline ends. The CDR3 has 16 residues. CDR1 and CDR2 from the germline V gene are LNHDA and SQIVND (reference sequence).